A selection of T cell receptor beta chains follows, all from one sample in a study of T cell responses to AZD1222 COVID-19 vaccine. Clones were read by immunoSEQ multiplex PCR, and TCRdb kept only the in-frame ones, dropping some. This sample has 150,000 to 200,000 clones, with around nine tenths found just once. The sequencing here drew on peripheral blood, taken on day 0 of AZD1222 vaccination. Source of these receptors: an adult in good health. Both conserved end residues are part of each CDR3. D genes are given only for firm matches. Clone size is given for some rows only: seen once, a few or many times, or a class if the clone is expanded.

j_gene: TRBJ2-6; v_gene: TRBV14; d_gene: -; abundance: -; CDR3aa: CASSRRDWRLSGANVLTF; CDR3nt: TGTGCCAGCAGCCGCCGGGACTGGAGGCTCTCTGGGGCCAACGTCCTGACTTTC
j_gene: TRBJ2-3; v_gene: TRBV19; d_gene: TRBD2; abundance: -; CDR3aa: CASSLLAGATTDTQYF; CDR3nt: TGTGCCAGTAGTCTCCTAGCGGGGGCCACCACAGATACGCAGTATTTT
j_gene: TRBJ1-6; v_gene: TRBV5-4; d_gene: -; abundance: -; CDR3aa: CASSLAWPGSSYNSPLHF; CDR3nt: TGTGCCAGCAGCTTGGCCTGGCCAGGCAGCTCCTATAATTCACCCCTCCACTTT
j_gene: TRBJ2-7; v_gene: TRBV14; d_gene: -; abundance: -; CDR3aa: CAVPGYEQYF; CDR3nt: TGTGCCGTCCCGGGATACGAGCAGTACTTC
j_gene: TRBJ2-7; v_gene: TRBV11-1; d_gene: TRBD1; abundance: -; CDR3aa: CASSPDRVSYEQYF; CDR3nt: TGTGCCAGCAGCCCCGACAGGGTCTCCTACGAGCAGTACTTC
j_gene: TRBJ2-5; v_gene: TRBV10-3; d_gene: -; abundance: -; CDR3aa: CAINEQGLETQYF; CDR3nt: TGTGCCATCAACGAGCAGGGCTTAGAGACCCAGTACTTC
j_gene: TRBJ1-3; v_gene: TRBV6-5; d_gene: -; abundance: -; CDR3aa: CASSRGGAFNTIYF; CDR3nt: TGTGCCAGCAGTAGGGGGGGGGCCTTCAACACCATATATTTT
j_gene: TRBJ2-7; v_gene: TRBV3-1/TRBV3-2; d_gene: -; abundance: -; CDR3aa: CASSPRAQGSGQYF; CDR3nt: TGTGCCAGCAGCCCCCGGGCTCAAGGCAGCGGGCAGTACTTC
j_gene: TRBJ2-6; v_gene: TRBV4-2; d_gene: -; abundance: -; CDR3aa: CASSQSGSLSGANVLTF; CDR3nt: TGTGCCAGCAGCCAAAGCGGCAGTCTCTCTGGGGCCAACGTCCTGACTTTC
j_gene: TRBJ2-7; v_gene: TRBV6-5; d_gene: -; abundance: once; CDR3aa: CASRELASYEQYF; CDR3nt: TGTGCCAGCAGGGAGTTGGCTTCCTACGAGCAGTACTTC
j_gene: TRBJ1-5; v_gene: TRBV18; d_gene: -; abundance: -; CDR3aa: CASSPPGQSNQPQHF; CDR3nt: TGTGCCAGCTCACCACCCGGACAGAGCAATCAGCCCCAGCATTTT
j_gene: TRBJ1-2; v_gene: TRBV11-1; d_gene: -; abundance: -; CDR3aa: CASSLKGPNYGYTF; CDR3nt: TGTGCCAGCAGCTTAAAAGGCCCAAACTATGGCTACACCTTC
j_gene: TRBJ1-2; v_gene: TRBV3-1/TRBV3-2; d_gene: -; abundance: -; CDR3aa: CASSQEGGYTF; CDR3nt: TGTGCCAGCAGCCAAGAAGGCGGCTACACCTTC
j_gene: TRBJ1-3; v_gene: TRBV30; d_gene: TRBD1; abundance: -; CDR3aa: CAWSGDRTVSGNTIYF; CDR3nt: TGTGCCTGGAGTGGGGACAGGACTGTCTCTGGAAACACCATATATTTT
j_gene: TRBJ2-7; v_gene: TRBV29-1; d_gene: -; abundance: -; CDR3aa: CSVGGRRNEQYF; CDR3nt: TGCAGCGTGGGGGGCCGGAGAAACGAGCAGTACTTC
j_gene: TRBJ1-6; v_gene: TRBV28; d_gene: -; abundance: -; CDR3aa: CASSWRRANSPLHF; CDR3nt: TGTGCCAGCAGCTGGCGCAGGGCCAATTCACCCCTCCACTTT
j_gene: TRBJ2-3; v_gene: TRBV27; d_gene: TRBD2; abundance: -; CDR3aa: CASSRLASDTQYF; CDR3nt: TGTGCCAGCAGTCGACTAGCTTCAGATACGCAGTATTTT
j_gene: TRBJ1-1; v_gene: TRBV27; d_gene: TRBD1; abundance: -; CDR3aa: CASSFYFGQGAIEAFF; CDR3nt: TGTGCCAGCAGTTTCTATTTCGGACAGGGGGCGATTGAAGCTTTCTTT
j_gene: TRBJ2-1; v_gene: TRBV1; d_gene: -; abundance: -; CDR3aa: CTSSQVKTSGHNEQFF; CDR3nt: TGCACCAGCAGCCAAGTAAAGACTAGCGGACACAATGAGCAGTTCTTC
j_gene: TRBJ1-6; v_gene: TRBV11-3; d_gene: -; abundance: -; CDR3aa: CASSLNEGSPLHF; CDR3nt: TGTGCCAGCAGCTTGAATGAGGGTTCACCCCTCCACTTT
j_gene: TRBJ2-1; v_gene: TRBV19; d_gene: TRBD2; abundance: -; CDR3aa: CASVRAGGSNEQFF; CDR3nt: TGTGCCAGTGTTCGGGCGGGGGGAAGCAATGAGCAGTTCTTC
j_gene: TRBJ1-1; v_gene: TRBV2; d_gene: -; abundance: -; CDR3aa: CASSDGRGNTEAFF; CDR3nt: TGTGCCAGCAGTGACGGCCGGGGGAACACTGAAGCTTTCTTT
j_gene: TRBJ1-5; v_gene: TRBV5-4; d_gene: -; abundance: -; CDR3aa: CASSLEGLRAQPQHF; CDR3nt: TGTGCCAGCAGCTTGGAAGGGTTGAGGGCTCAGCCCCAGCATTTT
j_gene: TRBJ2-5; v_gene: TRBV28; d_gene: -; abundance: -; CDR3aa: CASSLAGRETQYF; CDR3nt: TGTGCCAGCAGTTTAGCAGGGCGAGAGACCCAGTACTTC
j_gene: TRBJ2-1; v_gene: TRBV12-3/TRBV12-4; d_gene: TRBD2; abundance: -; CDR3aa: CASSLGGGNEQFF; CDR3nt: TGTGCCAGCAGTTTAGGCGGGGGGAATGAGCAGTTCTTC
j_gene: TRBJ2-2; v_gene: TRBV28; d_gene: -; abundance: -; CDR3aa: CASRLSVPGELFF; CDR3nt: TGTGCCAGCAGACTAAGCGTCCCCGGGGAGCTGTTTTTT
j_gene: TRBJ1-1; v_gene: TRBV5-4; d_gene: -; abundance: -; CDR3aa: CASSLKRAVFAPNTEAFF; CDR3nt: TGTGCCAGCAGCTTGAAGAGGGCCGTTTTTGCTCCTAACACTGAAGCTTTCTTT
j_gene: TRBJ2-7; v_gene: TRBV6-5; d_gene: TRBD2; abundance: -; CDR3aa: CASSTRSGGRHEQYF; CDR3nt: TGTGCCAGCAGTACCCGTAGCGGGGGGAGGCACGAGCAGTACTTC
j_gene: TRBJ1-4; v_gene: TRBV15; d_gene: -; abundance: once; CDR3aa: CATSRETAPTNENWVFF; CDR3nt: TGTGCCACCAGCAGAGAAACCGCTCCTACTAATGAAAATTGGGTGTTTTTT
j_gene: TRBJ2-1; v_gene: TRBV4-1; d_gene: TRBD2; abundance: -; CDR3aa: CASSQAATSGGHNEQFF; CDR3nt: TGCGCCAGCAGCCAAGCCGCGACTAGCGGGGGACACAATGAGCAGTTCTTC
j_gene: TRBJ1-2; v_gene: TRBV5-6; d_gene: -; abundance: -; CDR3aa: CASSLAGSDYGYTF; CDR3nt: TGTGCCAGCAGCTTGGCGGGATCAGACTATGGCTACACCTTC
j_gene: TRBJ2-5; v_gene: TRBV5-1; d_gene: -; abundance: once; CDR3aa: CASSLFGGGTETQYF; CDR3nt: TGCGCCAGCAGCTTGTTTGGGGGCGGGACGGAGACCCAGTACTTC
j_gene: TRBJ1-5; v_gene: TRBV9; d_gene: -; abundance: -; CDR3aa: CASSVGGDHQPQHF; CDR3nt: TGTGCCAGCAGCGTAGGAGGGGATCATCAGCCCCAGCATTTT
j_gene: TRBJ2-2; v_gene: TRBV5-1; d_gene: -; abundance: few; CDR3aa: CASSPTQNTGELFF; CDR3nt: TGCGCCAGCAGCCCGACCCAGAACACCGGGGAGCTGTTTTTT
j_gene: TRBJ1-6; v_gene: TRBV14; d_gene: -; abundance: -; CDR3aa: CASSQTDGGNSPLHF; CDR3nt: TGTGCCAGCAGCCAGACGGACGGCGGGAATTCACCCCTCCACTTT
j_gene: TRBJ2-2; v_gene: TRBV5-4; d_gene: TRBD2; abundance: -; CDR3aa: CASSLARGGTGELFF; CDR3nt: TGTGCCAGCAGCTTGGCTCGGGGGGGGACCGGGGAGCTGTTTTTT
j_gene: TRBJ1-2; v_gene: TRBV4-3; d_gene: TRBD1; abundance: -; CDR3aa: CASSPNTGGNFGYTF; CDR3nt: TGCGCCAGCAGCCCCAACACAGGGGGCAACTTTGGCTACACCTTC
j_gene: TRBJ1-6; v_gene: TRBV30; d_gene: -; abundance: once; CDR3aa: CAWSVGAPHSPLHF; CDR3nt: TGTGCCTGGAGTGTAGGGGCGCCTCATTCACCCCTCCACTTT
j_gene: TRBJ2-1; v_gene: TRBV28; d_gene: -; abundance: -; CDR3aa: CASNSGASDEQFF; CDR3nt: TGTGCCAGCAATTCCGGGGCCTCGGATGAGCAGTTCTTC
j_gene: TRBJ2-2; v_gene: TRBV19; d_gene: -; abundance: few; CDR3aa: CASSIGPYTGELFF; CDR3nt: TGTGCCAGTAGTATAGGGCCCTACACCGGGGAGCTGTTTTTT
j_gene: TRBJ2-7; v_gene: TRBV7-9; d_gene: -; abundance: few; CDR3aa: CASSPSVGTVEYEQYF; CDR3nt: TGTGCCAGCAGCCCGAGTGTGGGGACGGTTGAATACGAGCAGTACTTC
j_gene: TRBJ2-7; v_gene: TRBV12-3/TRBV12-4; d_gene: -; abundance: -; CDR3aa: CASSFGTEYEQYF; CDR3nt: TGTGCCAGCAGTTTCGGGACTGAATACGAGCAGTACTTC
j_gene: TRBJ1-6; v_gene: TRBV2; d_gene: TRBD1; abundance: -; CDR3aa: CASTLDRVAYNSPLHF; CDR3nt: TGTGCCAGCACCTTGGACAGGGTGGCCTATAATTCACCCCTCCACTTT
j_gene: TRBJ1-2; v_gene: TRBV20-1; d_gene: -; abundance: -; CDR3aa: CSAYGYGYTF; CDR3nt: TGCAGTGCTTACGGCTATGGCTACACCTTC
j_gene: TRBJ1-1; v_gene: TRBV18; d_gene: -; abundance: -; CDR3aa: CASSQDGNTEAFF; CDR3nt: TGTGCCAGCTCTCAGGACGGTAACACTGAAGCTTTCTTT
j_gene: TRBJ1-5; v_gene: TRBV24-1; d_gene: -; abundance: once; CDR3aa: CATSDPSDAYNQPQHF; CDR3nt: TGTGCCACCAGTGATCCGTCGGACGCCTACAATCAGCCCCAGCATTTT
j_gene: TRBJ1-6; v_gene: TRBV28; d_gene: -; abundance: -; CDR3aa: CASSLRRTQAPLHF; CDR3nt: TGTGCCAGCAGTTTACGACGGACCCAAGCGCCCCTCCACTTT
j_gene: TRBJ1-1; v_gene: TRBV27; d_gene: -; abundance: -; CDR3aa: CASSSSRGLLWSEAFF; CDR3nt: TGTGCCAGCAGTTCGTCCCGGGGGTTACTTTGGTCTGAAGCTTTCTTT
j_gene: TRBJ2-2; v_gene: TRBV7-3; d_gene: -; abundance: -; CDR3aa: CASSQAGNTGELFF; CDR3nt: TGTGCCAGCAGTCAAGCGGGGAACACCGGGGAGCTGTTTTTT
j_gene: TRBJ2-7; v_gene: TRBV13; d_gene: -; abundance: -; CDR3aa: CASSLGWQVTYEQYF; CDR3nt: TGTGCCAGCAGCTTAGGTTGGCAGGTGACCTACGAGCAGTACTTC
j_gene: TRBJ1-3; v_gene: TRBV7-2; d_gene: -; abundance: -; CDR3aa: CASSPRSSGTGNTIYF; CDR3nt: TGTGCCAGCAGCCCACGAAGCTCAGGGACTGGAAACACCATATATTTT
j_gene: TRBJ1-2; v_gene: TRBV5-6; d_gene: -; abundance: -; CDR3aa: CASSFKQGYGYTF; CDR3nt: TGTGCCAGCAGCTTCAAACAGGGCTATGGCTACACCTTC
j_gene: TRBJ2-7; v_gene: TRBV2; d_gene: -; abundance: -; CDR3aa: CASYSYSNYEQYF; CDR3nt: TGTGCCAGCTACTCCTATTCAAACTACGAGCAGTACTTC
j_gene: TRBJ2-1; v_gene: TRBV6-2/TRBV6-3; d_gene: -; abundance: -; CDR3aa: CASSVNNEQFF; CDR3nt: TGTGCCAGCAGTGTAAACAATGAGCAGTTCTTC